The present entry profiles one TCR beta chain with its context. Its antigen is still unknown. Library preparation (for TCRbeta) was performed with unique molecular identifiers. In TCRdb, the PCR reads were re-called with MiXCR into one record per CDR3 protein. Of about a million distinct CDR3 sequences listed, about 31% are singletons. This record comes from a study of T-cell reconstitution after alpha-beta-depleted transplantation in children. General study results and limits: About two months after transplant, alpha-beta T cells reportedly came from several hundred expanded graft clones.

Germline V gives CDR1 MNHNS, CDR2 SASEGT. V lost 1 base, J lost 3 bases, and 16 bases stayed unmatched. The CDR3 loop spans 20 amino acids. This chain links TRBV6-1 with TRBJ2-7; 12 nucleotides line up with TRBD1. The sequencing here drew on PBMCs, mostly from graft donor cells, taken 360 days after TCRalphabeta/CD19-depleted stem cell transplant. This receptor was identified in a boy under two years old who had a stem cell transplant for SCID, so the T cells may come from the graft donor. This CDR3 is CASSEDKSGTGGLHRYEQYF. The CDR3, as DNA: TGTGCCAGCAGTGAAGATAAGTCCGGGACAGGGGGCCTCCACCGCTACGAGCAGTACTTC.